This T cell receptor beta chain was identified in a study of identical twins. TCRdb fed the 5' RACE reads into MiXCR, producing one record per CDR3 protein. The sample lists 280,000 or so distinct CDR3 sequences; about 8% were seen once. Findings and limits, study-wide: The study drew conclusions from cross-sectional statistical analysis, not from following the same donors.

This clonotype occurred a few times. Its antigen is as yet unknown. Healthy Caucasians supplied all donations. The germline V and J ends were trimmed by 2 bases and 7 bases, with 6 bases remaining between them. The CDR3 is made up of 11 amino acids. Germline V gene sequence: CDR1 SQVTM, CDR2 ANQGSEA. The sample was also reused in another study, on yellow fever vaccine responses in identical twins. As reported in that work: On the reported evidence, twins' vaccine T cell responses seemed partly convergent and partly personalized.

The source is a woman younger than 30 in good health. The sequenced sample consisted of memory (CD45RO+) T cells sorted from blood. V and J are TRBV29-1 and TRBJ2-4, with unresolved D. CDR3 bases: TGCAGCGTTGAAAATCGGAACATTCAGTACTTC. Protein product: CSVENRNIQYF. Looking up the rest from reference TRBV29-1 and TRBJ2-4 gives the full variable domain: SAVISQKPSRDICQRGTSLTIQCQVDSQVTMMFWYRQQPGQSLTLIATANQGSEATYESGFVIDKFPISRPNLTFSTLTVSNMSPEDSSIYLCSVENRNIQYFGAGTRLSVL.